These 24 T cell receptor beta chains came from one sample sequenced in a study of T-cell reconstitution after alpha-beta-depleted transplantation in children. The TCRbeta library was prepared with unique molecular identifiers. TCRdb redid the calling of the PCR reads with MiXCR, one entry per CDR3 protein. The sample holds about 610,000 distinct CDR3 sequences, about 10% seen once. Material: PBMCs from the stem cell graft donor, obtained from the stem cell graft. Receptors were obtained from a human donor who donated a stem cell graft to a child with acute myeloid leukemia.

This clonotype was seen more than once but under ten times. The V and J genes are TRBV7-8 and TRBJ1-1; 8 bases match TRBD1. Germline CDR1 reads SGHVS; CDR2 reads FQNEAQ. V lost 5 bases, J lost 7 bases, and 6 bases stayed unmatched. The CDR3 is 13 residues long. The CDR3 DNA is TGTGCCAGCAGCCGGGACAGGCAGTATGAAGCTTTCTTT. Its translation is CASSRDRQYEAFF.

In its sample, this clonotype was seen a few times. The V call is TRBV28, the J call TRBJ2-2, with 9 bases aligning to TRBD1. This CDR3 contains 17 residues. Germline trimming cut 4 bases from V and 3 bases from J; bases unmatched to any gene: 9. Looked up from germline, CDR1 is MDHEN and CDR2 is SYDVKM. CDR3 nucleotides: TGTGCCAGCAGTTCTCCGGGACAGGGACGTTACACCGGGGAGCTGTTTTTT. It is translated as CASSSPGQGRYTGELFF.

The chain couples TRBV30 to TRBJ2-7, with a possible D match to TRBD1 (5 bases). This CDR3 has 14 residues. CDR1 and CDR2 (germline): GTSNPN, SVGIG (reference sequence). V was cut by 5 bases and J by 2 bases, with 16 bases left in between. The DNA of the CDR3 is TGTGCCTGGGGGGCAGGAGAGAAGGCCTACGAGCAGTACTTC. Its translation is CAWGAGEKAYEQYF.

The rearrangement uses TRBV12-3 or TRBV12-4 and TRBJ2-5, with 12 bases aligning to TRBD2. This CDR3 comprises 17 residues. V lost 3 bases, J lost 9 bases, and 14 bases stayed unmatched. The CDR3 loop reads CASSFRRTSGIVASQYF. The CDR3 DNA sequence: TGTGCCAGCAGTTTCCGGCGGACTAGCGGGATAGTGGCGTCCCAGTACTTC.

This clonotype was detected many times. The CDR3 protein is CATQVTHTGELFF. In DNA form, the CDR3 reads TGTGCCACCCAGGTTACGCACACCGGGGAGCTGTTTTTT. This rearrangement joins TRBV24-1 to TRBJ2-2, with unresolved D. The V and J ends lost 9 bases and 3 bases respectively, with 10 bases between them. Germline V gene data show CDR1 as KGHDR and CDR2 as SFDVKD. The CDR3 is 13 residues long.

The table lists this clonotype with a few counts. The rearrangement links TRBV7-2 to TRBJ2-2, with 8 nucleotides matching TRBD2. The CDR3 spans 16 residues. Germline V gene lookup returns CDR1 SGHTA and CDR2 FQGNSA. Trimming at V came to 5 bases and at J to 10 bases, leaving 15 bases not matched to a gene. The CDR3 reads CASSAPDSGSIEELFF. The CDR3 nucleotides read TGTGCCAGCAGCGCCCCAGACAGCGGGAGTATTGAGGAGCTGTTTTTT. The complete variable domain, with remaining parts taken from reference TRBV7-2 and TRBJ2-2, reads GAGVSQSPSNKVTEKGKDVELRCDPISGHTALYWYRQSLGQGLEFLIYFQGNSAPDKSGLPSDRFSAERTGGSVSTLTIQRTQQEDSAVYLCASSAPDSGSIEELFFGEGSRLTVL.

In this sample, this clonotype turned up many times. The chain employs TRBV6-2 or TRBV6-3 and TRBJ2-7, with D hard to call. The germline CDR1 and CDR2 sequences are MNHEY and SVGEGT. This CDR3 is built from 16 residues. Trimming left V 2 bases short and J 0 bases short, with 14 bases between. The CDR3: CASSYGLRKISYEQYF. CDR3 nucleotide sequence: TGTGCCAGCAGTTACGGGCTCAGGAAGATCTCCTACGAGCAGTACTTC.

CDR3 loop: CSARAGTSAGTDTQYF. CDR3 sequence (DNA): TGCAGTGCTAGAGCCGGGACTAGCGCTGGCACAGATACGCAGTATTTT. The V and J genes are TRBV20-1 and TRBJ2-3, with 10 bases fitting TRBD2. The junction had 5 bases not matched to a gene; V was cut back by 1 base and J by 1 base. The CDR3 covers 16 residues. Germline loops: CDR1 DFQATT, CDR2 SNEGSKA (reference sequence).

The genes are TRBV20-1 and TRBJ1-2; D call uncertain. CDR1 is DFQATT, CDR2 SNEGSKA, per germline (reference sequence). The V and J ends lost 6 bases and 5 bases respectively, with 13 bases between them. This CDR3 has 12 amino acids. CDR3 sequence (DNA): TGCAGTGCCCCTACAATCGGGTATGGCTACACCTTC. Residues: CSAPTIGYGYTF.

The J gene is TRBJ1-6, the V gene TRBV30; D call uncertain. The CDR3 contains 16 residues. Germline lookup yields CDR1 GTSNPN and CDR2 SVGIG (reference sequence). Between the trimmed V and J ends, which lost 6 bases and 0 bases, there was a span of 15 bases. The CDR3, as DNA: TGTGCCTGTGCCCGGAGTGCGAGCTCCTATAATTCACCCCTCCACTTT. Translated: CACARSASSYNSPLHF.

This clonotype was seen a few times. The chain links TRBV15 to TRBJ2-7; no reliable D call. In germline, CDR1 is LNHNV, CDR2 YYDKDF (reference sequence). V was trimmed by 3 bases and J by 0 bases, leaving 18 bases between them. The CDR3 has 17 residues. This CDR3 is CATSRDLFSERSYEQYF. As DNA, the CDR3 is TGTGCCACCAGCAGGGATTTGTTCTCCGAGCGCTCCTACGAGCAGTACTTC. The full variable domain, its missing parts supplied by reference TRBV15 and TRBJ2-7, is DAMVIQNPRYQVTQFGKPVTLSCSQTLNHNVMYWYQQKSSQAPKLLFHYYDKDFNNEADTPDNFQSRRPNTSFCFLDIRSPGLGDTAMYLCATSRDLFSERSYEQYFGPGTRLTVT.

This clonotype was recorded at least ten times. V is TRBV6-2 or TRBV6-3 and J is TRBJ2-1; 8 bases match TRBD2. J lost 5 bases, V lost 7 bases, and 7 bases had no gene match. Germline loops: CDR1 MNHEY, CDR2 SVGEGT. This CDR3 region has 14 residues. The CDR3 loop is CASIRSGSNNEQFF. CDR3 DNA: TGTGCCAGCATTAGGAGCGGGAGCAACAATGAGCAGTTCTTC.

This clonotype showed up just a few times. This chain uses TRBV20-1 with TRBJ2-7; the match to TRBD1 covers 9 bases. The ends lost 6 bases at V and 7 bases at J; junction bases unmatched: 7. The CDR3 is made up of 12 amino acids. Germline V CDR1 and CDR2: DFQATT, SNEGSKA (reference sequence). CDR3 coding DNA: TGCAGTGCGGCCGGGACAGGGATAGAGCAGTACTTC. Protein: CSAAGTGIEQYF.

The J gene is TRBJ2-7, the V gene TRBV7-8; 9 nucleotides line up with TRBD1. From germline, CDR1 is SGHVS and CDR2 FQNEAQ. The CDR3 runs to 15 residues. V lost 7 bases, J lost 3 bases, and 10 bases stayed unmatched. This CDR3 is CASTQQGANVYEQYF. As DNA, the CDR3 is TGTGCCAGCACCCAACAGGGGGCTAACGTCTACGAGCAGTACTTC.

Worth noting for this clonotype: A much bigger clone sits one base away, suggesting this may be a read error. This sequence joins TRBV7-2 and TRBJ2-7; D is uncertain. Germline assignment: CDR1 SGHTA and CDR2 FQGNSA. The CDR3 runs to 16 residues. CDR3 protein: CASSFFGRWGIDELYF. The CDR3 DNA sequence: TGTGCCAGCAGCTTTTTCGGGCGATGGGGAATCGACGAGCTGTACTTC.

The chain carries TRBV5-1 and TRBJ1-4, with 7 bases that match TRBD1. Germline values: CDR1 SGHRS, CDR2 YFSETQ. Trimming took 2 bases from V and 8 from J; bases not matched to a gene: 3. The CDR3 length is 13 residues. The CDR3 DNA reads TGCGCCAGCAGCTTCGGGACAGAAGAAAAACTGTTTTTT. Its translation is CASSFGTEEKLFF.

V and J are TRBV6-2 or TRBV6-3 and TRBJ1-1; perhaps TRBD1 as D (6 bases). Between the trimmed V and J ends, which lost 6 bases and 6 bases, there was a span of 20 bases. The CDR3 sequence is 15 residues long. CDR1 is MNHEY, CDR2 SVGEGT, per germline. The chain's CDR3 is CASREEGGIKAEAFF. In nucleotides, the CDR3 is TGTGCCAGCAGAGAGGAAGGGGGGATCAAAGCTGAAGCTTTCTTT.

The rearrangement joins TRBV7-9 to TRBJ1-5, with D perhaps TRBD1 (6 bases). CDR1 is SEHNR, CDR2 FQNEAQ, per germline (reference sequence). The CDR3 extends over 12 amino acids. V gave up 1 base and J gave up 13 bases, with 11 bases separating them. CDR3 region: CASSLGDKGQHF. Written as DNA, the CDR3 is TGTGCCAGCAGCTTAGGGGACAAGGGGCAGCATTTT.

The chain combines TRBV10-3 with TRBJ2-7; 8 bases fit TRBD1. J lost 0 bases, V lost 2 bases, and 3 bases had no gene match. The CDR3 runs to 15 residues. CDR1 ENHRY and CDR2 SYGVKD come from the germline V gene. The CDR3 coding sequence is TGTGCCATCAGTGAGATGGGACAGGACTCCTACGAGCAGTACTTC. This codes for CAISEMGQDSYEQYF.

The chain combines TRBV7-2 with TRBJ2-3; 7 bases fit TRBD2. The length of the CDR3 is 15 residues. The junction had 7 bases not matched to a gene; V was cut back by 5 bases and J by 2 bases. Germline V gene data show CDR1 as SGHTA and CDR2 as FQGNSA. The CDR3 sequence is CASSRGDLDTDTQYF. The CDR3 DNA is TGTGCCAGCAGCCGGGGGGACCTTGACACAGATACGCAGTATTTT.

This clonotype appeared many times. The chain combines TRBV20-1 with TRBJ2-1; D is possibly TRBD1 (6 bases). Germline V gene sequence: CDR1 DFQATT, CDR2 SNEGSKA (reference sequence). The CDR3 is made up of 13 amino acids. Between the trimmed V and J ends, which lost 6 bases and 6 bases, there was a span of 15 bases. This CDR3 reads CSALYIGGNEQFF. CDR3 bases: TGCAGTGCCCTATACATAGGGGGCAATGAGCAGTTCTTC.

This clonotype was seen a few times. This chain links TRBV29-1 with TRBJ1-2; TRBD1 is a possible D gene (5 bases). In germline, CDR1 is SQVTM, CDR2 ANQGSEA. CDR3 size: 14 residues. Trimming took 6 bases from V and 8 from J, leaving 22 bases between them. This chain's CDR3 is CSVEGRVRTEGYTF. The CDR3 DNA is TGCAGCGTCGAGGGGAGGGTGAGAACGGAGGGCTACACCTTC.

Ten or more counts support this clonotype. The V call is TRBV9, the J call TRBJ1-2; 12 nucleotides align to TRBD1. V shed 4 bases and J 2 bases; nucleotides not matched to a gene: 3. The CDR3 sequence is 15 residues long. Germline V gives CDR1 SGDLS, CDR2 YYNGEE. CDR3 loop: CASSPGTGGNYGYTF. In nucleotides, the CDR3 is TGTGCCAGCAGCCCCGGGACAGGGGGCAACTATGGCTACACCTTC.

This clonotype was counted at least ten times. The gene calls are TRBV9 and TRBJ2-3, with 13 positions matching TRBD2. V shed 4 bases, J shed 4 bases, and the junction held 6 bases outside the gene matches. This CDR3 has 16 residues. Germline loops: CDR1 SGDLS, CDR2 YYNGEE. CDR3 in amino acids: CASSLGLAGRSDTQYF. As DNA, the CDR3 is TGTGCCAGCAGCCTGGGACTAGCGGGAAGATCAGATACGCAGTATTTT.